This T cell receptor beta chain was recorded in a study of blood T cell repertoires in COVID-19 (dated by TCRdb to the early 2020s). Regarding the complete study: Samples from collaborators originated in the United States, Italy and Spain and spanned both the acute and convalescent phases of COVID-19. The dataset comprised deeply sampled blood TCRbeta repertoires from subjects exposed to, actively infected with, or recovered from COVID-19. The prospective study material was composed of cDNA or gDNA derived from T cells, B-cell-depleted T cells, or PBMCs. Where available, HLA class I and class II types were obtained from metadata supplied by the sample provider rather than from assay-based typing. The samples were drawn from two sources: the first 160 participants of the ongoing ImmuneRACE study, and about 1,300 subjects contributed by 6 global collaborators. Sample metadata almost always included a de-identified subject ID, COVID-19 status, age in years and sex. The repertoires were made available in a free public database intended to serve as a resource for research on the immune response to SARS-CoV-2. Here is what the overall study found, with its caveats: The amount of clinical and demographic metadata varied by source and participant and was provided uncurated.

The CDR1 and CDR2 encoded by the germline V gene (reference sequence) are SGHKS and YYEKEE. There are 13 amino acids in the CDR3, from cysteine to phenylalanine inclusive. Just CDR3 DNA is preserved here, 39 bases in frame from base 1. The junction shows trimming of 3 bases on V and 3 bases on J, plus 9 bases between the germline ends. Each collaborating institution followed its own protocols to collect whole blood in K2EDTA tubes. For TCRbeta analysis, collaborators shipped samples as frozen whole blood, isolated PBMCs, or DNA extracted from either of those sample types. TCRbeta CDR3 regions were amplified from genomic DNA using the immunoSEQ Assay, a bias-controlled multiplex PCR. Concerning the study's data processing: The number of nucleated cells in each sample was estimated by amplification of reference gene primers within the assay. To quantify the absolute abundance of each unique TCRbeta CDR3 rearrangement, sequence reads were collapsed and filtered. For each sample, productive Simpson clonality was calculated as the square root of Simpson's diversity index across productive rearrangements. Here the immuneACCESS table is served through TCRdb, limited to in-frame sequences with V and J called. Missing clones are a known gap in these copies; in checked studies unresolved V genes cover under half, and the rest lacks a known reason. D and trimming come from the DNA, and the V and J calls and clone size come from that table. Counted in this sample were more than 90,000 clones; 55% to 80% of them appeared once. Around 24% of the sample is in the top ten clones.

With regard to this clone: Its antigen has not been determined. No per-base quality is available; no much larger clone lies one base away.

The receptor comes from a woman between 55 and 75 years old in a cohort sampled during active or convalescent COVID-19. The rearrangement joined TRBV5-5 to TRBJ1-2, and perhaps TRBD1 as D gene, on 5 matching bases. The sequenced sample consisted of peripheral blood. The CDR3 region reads CASSWRGDYGYTF. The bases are TGTGCCAGCAGCTGGAGGGGAGACTATGGCTACACCTTC.